Sequencing of this TCR beta chain was carried out in a study of cytomegalovirus exposure and HLA in healthy donors. This clone was seen only once. Its antigen is as yet unknown. Produced via immunoSEQ multiplex PCR; TCRdb's table is partial and in-frame only. The sample records 100,000 to 150,000 clones, 89% being singletons. General study findings and limits: The authors confirmed in vitro that three CMV-associated chains were specific for CMV antigens. Subsequent analysis revealed that first-cohort TCR clusters tended to co-occur in the 120 or so validation repertoires.

Germline V gene sequence: CDR1 SNHLY, CDR2 FYNNEI. J lost 6 bases, V lost 7 bases, and 7 bases had no gene match. The CDR3 has 14 residues. The sequenced sample was PBMCs. The sequence came from a woman in her late teens or twenties in good health and CMV-seronegative. This chain connects TRBV2 to TRBJ2-1; 9 bases fit TRBD2. The CDR3 is CASTLGTSSNEQFF. In DNA form, the CDR3 reads TGTGCCAGCACCCTTGGGACTAGCAGCAATGAGCAGTTCTTC.